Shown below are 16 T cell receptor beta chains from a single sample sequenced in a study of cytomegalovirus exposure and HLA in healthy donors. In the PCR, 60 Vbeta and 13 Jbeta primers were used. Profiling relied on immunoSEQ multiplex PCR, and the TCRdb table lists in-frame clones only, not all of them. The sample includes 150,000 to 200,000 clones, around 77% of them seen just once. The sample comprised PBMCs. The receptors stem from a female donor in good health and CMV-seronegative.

CDR3 nucleotides: TGTGCCAGCAGCCCCTCGGGGGGGGGCAATCAGCCCCAGCATTTT. Amino acids: CASSPSGGGNQPQHF. V gene TRBV7-2 combines with J gene TRBJ1-5, with D perhaps TRBD1 (5 bases). V was pared by 5 bases and J by 2 bases, with 13 bases between. Germline-derived CDR1 and CDR2 are SGHTA and FQGNSA. This CDR3 comprises 15 residues.

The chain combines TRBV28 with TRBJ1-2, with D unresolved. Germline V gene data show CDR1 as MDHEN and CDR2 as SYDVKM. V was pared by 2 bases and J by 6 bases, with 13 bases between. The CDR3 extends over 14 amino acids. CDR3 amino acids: CASSLTINLDGYTF. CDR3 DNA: TGTGCCAGCAGTTTAACTATAAATCTTGATGGCTACACCTTC.

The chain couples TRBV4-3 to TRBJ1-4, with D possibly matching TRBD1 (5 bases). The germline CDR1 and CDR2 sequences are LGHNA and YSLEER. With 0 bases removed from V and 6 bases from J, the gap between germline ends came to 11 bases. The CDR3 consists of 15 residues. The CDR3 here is CASSQDRGGDEKLFF. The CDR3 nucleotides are TGCGCCAGCAGCCAAGATCGGGGAGGGGATGAAAAACTGTTTTTT.

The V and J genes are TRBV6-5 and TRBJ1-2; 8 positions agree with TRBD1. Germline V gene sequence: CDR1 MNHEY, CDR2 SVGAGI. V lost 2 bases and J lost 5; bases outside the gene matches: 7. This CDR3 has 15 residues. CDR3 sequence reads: CASSYGTGLGYGYTF. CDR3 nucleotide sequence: TGTGCCAGCAGTTACGGGACAGGCCTAGGGTATGGCTACACCTTC.

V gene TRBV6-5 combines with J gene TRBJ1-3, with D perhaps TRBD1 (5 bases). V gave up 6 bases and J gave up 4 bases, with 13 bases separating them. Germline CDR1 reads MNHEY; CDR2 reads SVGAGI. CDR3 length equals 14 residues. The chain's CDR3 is CASSLGGEGNTIYF. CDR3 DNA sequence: TGTGCCAGCAGCCTCGGGGGGGAAGGAAACACCATATATTTT.

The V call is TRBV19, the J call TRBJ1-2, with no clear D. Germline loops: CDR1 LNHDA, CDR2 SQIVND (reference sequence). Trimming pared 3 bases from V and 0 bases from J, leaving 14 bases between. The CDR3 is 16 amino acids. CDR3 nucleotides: TGTGCCAGTAGTATGCGGCAGACGTTATCTAACTATGGCTACACCTTC. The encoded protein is CASSMRQTLSNYGYTF. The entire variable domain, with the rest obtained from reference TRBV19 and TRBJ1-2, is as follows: DGGITQSPKYLFRKEGQNVTLSCEQNLNHDAMYWYRQDPGQGLRLIYYSQIVNDFQKGDIAEGYSVSREKKESFPLTVTSAQKNPTAFYLCASSMRQTLSNYGYTFGSGTRLTVV.

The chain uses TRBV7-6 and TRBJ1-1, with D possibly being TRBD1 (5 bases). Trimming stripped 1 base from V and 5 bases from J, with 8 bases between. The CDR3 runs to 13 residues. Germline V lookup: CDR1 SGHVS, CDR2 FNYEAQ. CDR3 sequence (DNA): TGTGCCAGCAGCTTAGGGGGCAGGACTGAAGCTTTCTTT. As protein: CASSLGGRTEAFF.

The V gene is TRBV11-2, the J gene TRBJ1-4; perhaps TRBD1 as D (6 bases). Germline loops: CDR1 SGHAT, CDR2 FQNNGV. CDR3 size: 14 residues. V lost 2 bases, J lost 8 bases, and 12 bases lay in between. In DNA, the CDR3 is TGTGCCAGCAGCTTATGGGGGCGCGGGGAAAAACTGTTTTTT. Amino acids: CASSLWGRGEKLFF.

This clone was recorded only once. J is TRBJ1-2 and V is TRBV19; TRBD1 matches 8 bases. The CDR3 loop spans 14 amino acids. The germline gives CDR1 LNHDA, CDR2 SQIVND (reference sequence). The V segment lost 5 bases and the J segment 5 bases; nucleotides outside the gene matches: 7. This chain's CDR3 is CASSFQGANYGYTF. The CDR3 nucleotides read TGTGCCAGTAGTTTCCAGGGGGCAAATTATGGCTACACCTTC.

The CDR3 protein is CASQNRGNTEAFF. Written as DNA, the CDR3 is TGTGCCAGCCAAAACAGGGGGAACACTGAAGCTTTCTTT. This chain uses TRBV27 with TRBJ1-1; the match to TRBD1 covers 7 bases. CDR1 is MNHEY, CDR2 SMNVEV, per germline (reference sequence). This CDR3 spans 13 amino acids. After removal of 8 bases from V and 1 base from J, the junction contained 4 bases not matched to a gene.

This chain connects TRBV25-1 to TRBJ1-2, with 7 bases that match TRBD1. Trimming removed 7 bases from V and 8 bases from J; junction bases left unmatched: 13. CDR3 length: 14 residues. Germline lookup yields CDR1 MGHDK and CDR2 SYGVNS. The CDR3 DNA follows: TGTGCCAGCACCTCGACAGGGATTTTAAGCGGCTACACCTTC. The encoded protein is CASTSTGILSGYTF.

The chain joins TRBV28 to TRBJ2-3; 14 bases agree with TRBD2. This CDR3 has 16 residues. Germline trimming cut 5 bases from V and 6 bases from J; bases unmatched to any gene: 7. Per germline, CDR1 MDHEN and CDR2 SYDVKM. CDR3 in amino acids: CASSEPRTSGGDTQYF. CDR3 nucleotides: TGTGCCAGCAGTGAACCCCGGACTAGCGGGGGGGATACGCAGTATTTT.

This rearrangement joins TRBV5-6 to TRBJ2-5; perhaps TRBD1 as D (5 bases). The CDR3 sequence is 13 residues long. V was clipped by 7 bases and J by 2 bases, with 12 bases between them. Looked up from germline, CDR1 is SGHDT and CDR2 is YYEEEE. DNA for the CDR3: TGTGCCAGCCTCATAGCAGGGCAAGAGACCCAGTACTTC. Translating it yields CASLIAGQETQYF.

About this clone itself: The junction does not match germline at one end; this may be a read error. CDR3 sequence reads: CSSSPTSSRDTNTEAFF. Here the CDR3 DNA reads TGTTCCAGCAGCCCGACCAGCTCCCGAGACACGAACACTGAAGCTTTCTTT. The chain is built from TRBV7-9 and TRBJ1-1; D is unresolved. The germline CDR1 and CDR2 sequences are SEHNR and FQNEAQ (reference sequence). This CDR3 spans 17 amino acids.

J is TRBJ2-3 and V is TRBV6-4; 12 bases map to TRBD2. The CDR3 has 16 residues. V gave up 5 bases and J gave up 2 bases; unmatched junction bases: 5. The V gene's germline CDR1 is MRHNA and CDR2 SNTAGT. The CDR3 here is CASSPRTSGATDTQYF. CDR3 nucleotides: TGTGCCAGCAGTCCGCGGACTAGCGGGGCCACAGATACGCAGTATTTT.

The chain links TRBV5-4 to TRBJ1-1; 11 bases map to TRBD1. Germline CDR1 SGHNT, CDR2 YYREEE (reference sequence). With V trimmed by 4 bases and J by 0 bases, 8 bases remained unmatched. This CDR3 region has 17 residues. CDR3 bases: TGTGCCAGCAGCCCCGGGACAGGGGGTATAATGAACACTGAAGCTTTCTTT. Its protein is CASSPGTGGIMNTEAFF.